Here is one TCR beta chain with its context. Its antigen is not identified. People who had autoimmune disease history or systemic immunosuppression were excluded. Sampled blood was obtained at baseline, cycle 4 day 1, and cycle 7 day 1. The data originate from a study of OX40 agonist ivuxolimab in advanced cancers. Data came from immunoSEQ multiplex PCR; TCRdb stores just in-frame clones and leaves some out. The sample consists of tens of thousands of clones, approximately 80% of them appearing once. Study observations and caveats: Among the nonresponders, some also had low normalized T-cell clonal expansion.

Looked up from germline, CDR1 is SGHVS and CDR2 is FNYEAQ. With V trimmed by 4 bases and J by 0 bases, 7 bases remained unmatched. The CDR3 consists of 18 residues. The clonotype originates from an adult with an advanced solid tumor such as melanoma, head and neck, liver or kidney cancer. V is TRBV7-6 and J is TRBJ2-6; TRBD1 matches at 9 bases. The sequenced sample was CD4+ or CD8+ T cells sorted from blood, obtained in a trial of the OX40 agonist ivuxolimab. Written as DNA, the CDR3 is TGTGCCAGCAGCTCAGCCGGGACAGGGTTCTCTGGGGCCAACGTCCTGACTTTC. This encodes CASSSAGTGFSGANVLTF. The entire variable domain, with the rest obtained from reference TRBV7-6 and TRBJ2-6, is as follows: GAGVSQSPRYKVTKRGQDVALRCDPISGHVSLYWYRQALGQGPEFLTYFNYEAQQDKSGLPNDRFSAERPEGSISTLTIQRTEQRDSAMYRCASSSAGTGFSGANVLTFGAGSRLTVL.